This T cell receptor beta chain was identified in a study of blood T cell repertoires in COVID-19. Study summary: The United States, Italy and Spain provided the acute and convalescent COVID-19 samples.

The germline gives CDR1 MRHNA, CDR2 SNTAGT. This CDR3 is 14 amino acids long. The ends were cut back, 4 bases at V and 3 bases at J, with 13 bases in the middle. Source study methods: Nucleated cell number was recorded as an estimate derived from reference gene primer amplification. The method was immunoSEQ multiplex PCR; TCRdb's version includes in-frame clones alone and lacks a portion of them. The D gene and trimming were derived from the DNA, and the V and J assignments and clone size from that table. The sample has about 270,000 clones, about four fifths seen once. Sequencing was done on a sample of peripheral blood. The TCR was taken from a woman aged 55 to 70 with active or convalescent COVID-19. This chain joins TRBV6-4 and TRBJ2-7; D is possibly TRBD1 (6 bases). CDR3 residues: CASSVPDSLYEQYF. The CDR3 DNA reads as TGTGCCAGCAGTGTCCCGGACAGTCTCTACGAGCAGTACTTC.